This T cell receptor beta chain was captured in a study of shared clonotypes between healthy human individuals. Study summary: The study drew on two women and a few men aged 18 to 49 as donors.

The authors split each subset's genomic DNA evenly across several immunoSEQ plates. Assay: immunoSEQ multiplex PCR; the TCRdb copy retains only in-frame clones and omits some. The table shows some 2,000,000 clones, with about 95% occurring only once. CD45RO-negative cells were positively selected for CCR7, leaving out terminally differentiated effector memory CD45RA+ cells. CDR1 is SGHRS, CDR2 YFSETQ, per germline. The CDR3 runs to 17 residues. Trimming took 0 bases from V and 3 from J, leaving 18 bases between them. The sequenced material came from naive CD8+ T cells sorted from blood. The source of this sequence is a man aged 18 to 29 in good health. The rearrangement links TRBV5-1 to TRBJ1-2; D may be TRBD1 (6 bases). The CDR3 sequence: CASSLGGRRNQDYGYTF. CDR3 sequence (DNA): TGCGCCAGCAGCTTGGGGGGGCGCAGGAATCAAGACTATGGCTACACCTTC. Based on the CDR3 plus reference TRBV5-1 and TRBJ1-2, the full variable domain is KAGVTQTPRYLIKTRGQQVTLSCSPISGHRSVSWYQQTPGQGLQFLFEYFSETQRNKGNFPGRFSGRQFSNSRSEMNVSTLELGDSALYLCASSLGGRRNQDYGYTFGSGTRLTVV.